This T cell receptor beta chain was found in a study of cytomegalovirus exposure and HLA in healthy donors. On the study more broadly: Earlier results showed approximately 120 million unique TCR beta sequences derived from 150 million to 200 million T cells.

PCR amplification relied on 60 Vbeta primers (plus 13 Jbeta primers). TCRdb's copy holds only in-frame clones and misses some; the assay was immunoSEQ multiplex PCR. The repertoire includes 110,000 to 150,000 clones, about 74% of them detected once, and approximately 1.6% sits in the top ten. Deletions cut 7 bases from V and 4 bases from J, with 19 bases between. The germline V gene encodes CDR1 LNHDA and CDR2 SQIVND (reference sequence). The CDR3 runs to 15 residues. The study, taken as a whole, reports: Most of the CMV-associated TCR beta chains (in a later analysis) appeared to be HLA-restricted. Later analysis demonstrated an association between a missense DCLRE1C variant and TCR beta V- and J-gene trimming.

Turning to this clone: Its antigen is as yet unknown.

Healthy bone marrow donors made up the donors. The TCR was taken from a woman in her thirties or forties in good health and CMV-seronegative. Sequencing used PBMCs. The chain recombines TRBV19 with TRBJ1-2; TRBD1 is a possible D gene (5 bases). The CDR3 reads CASNPTGTLGYGYTF. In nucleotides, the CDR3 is TGTGCCAGTAACCCCACCGGGACTTTAGGCTATGGCTACACCTTC. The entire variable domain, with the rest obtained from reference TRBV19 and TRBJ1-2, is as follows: DGGITQSPKYLFRKEGQNVTLSCEQNLNHDAMYWYRQDPGQGLRLIYYSQIVNDFQKGDIAEGYSVSREKKESFPLTVTSAQKNPTAFYLCASNPTGTLGYGYTFGSGTRLTVV.